This record covers a single TCR beta chain. What it binds is unknown. The record originates from a study of shared clonotypes between healthy human individuals. The study, taken as a whole, reports: Of the naive CD4 clonotypes, about 5.4% were shared across a handful of donors. Apart from blood, nothing was sampled; tissue repertoires likely differ.

Germline V gene lookup returns CDR1 GTSNPN and CDR2 SVGIG (reference sequence). V was shortened by 0 bases and J by 4 bases, with 14 bases between the two germline ends. The CDR3 totals 15 residues. There were no recent acute infections or vaccinations among the donors, who were healthy HIV-negative adults. It was at deep level that the assay was run. TCRdb's table, derived via immunoSEQ multiplex PCR, lists solely in-frame clones and lacks some. The sample consists of around 2.3 million clones, 95% of them appearing once. Sequenced: naive CD4+ T cells sorted from blood. Stated subset: CD45RA+ positively selected. The rearrangement joins TRBV30 to TRBJ2-3; a weak D match, TRBD2 (6 bases). The receptor comes from a man between 18 and 35 years old in good health. The CDR3: CAWSVSLGGPDTQYF. For the CDR3, the DNA is TGTGCCTGGAGTGTTTCGCTGGGAGGTCCAGATACGCAGTATTTT.